This entry is about one TCR beta chain. Its antigen specificity is not known. Base qualities are missing; no much larger clone stands one base away. Taken from cysteine to phenylalanine, the CDR3 has 15 residues. The DNA shown is the 45-base CDR3, in frame from base 1. Cut back by 0 bases and 3 bases, the V and J ends lie 11 bases apart. The germline V gene specifies MGHRA as CDR1 and YSYEKL as CDR2. Library method: PCR. Data came from an Illumina HiSeq 2500. TCR libraries were prepared with molecular barcoding, using unique molecular identifiers to normalize TCRbeta repertoire quantification. TCRdb trimmed the raw reads at Q25, called clones with MiXCR and kept productive beta chains. Under each unique CDR3 protein, matching rows form one entry showing the most common genes and DNA. This sample is represented by over 150,000 distinct CDR3 sequences; about 6.4% of them were singletons. The biggest ten clones account for around 3.1% of the sample.

This sample is part of a study of T-cell reconstitution after alpha-beta-depleted transplantation in children (TCRdb year 2016). Describing the broader study: Using TCR repertoire profiling, the study followed T-cell immune reconstitution in a quantitative way in children after TCRalphabeta/CD19-depleted allogeneic hematopoietic cell transplantation.

The sample here was PBMCs from the stem cell graft donor, taken from the stem cell graft. The receptor chain draws on TRBV4-1 and TRBJ1-2; no D gene is confidently identified. This receptor was taken from a human donor who donated a stem cell graft to a child with Wiskott-Aldrich syndrome. The nucleotide sequence is TGCGCCAGCAGCCAAGAAGGGCGTGCGGACTATGGCTACACCTTC. Protein translation: CASSQEGRADYGYTF.